This TCR beta chain was captured by sequencing in a study of T-cell memory formation after mild COVID-19. Whole-study findings and limits: Clones that contracted from day 15 to 85 had balanced CD4/CD8; later expanders were CD4+ biased. Those CD4+ clones that contracted were mainly in CM and EM (CD8+ ones in EMRA). The finding that pre-infection memory included some responding clones suggested that cross-reactive memory joined.

Constant-segment primers were used for 5'RACE, and the resulting TCR alpha and TCR beta cDNA libraries carried sample barcodes and UMIs. TCRdb reprocessed the 5' RACE reads via MiXCR and lists one record per CDR3 protein. This sample has nearly 110,000 distinct CDR3 sequences, with around 12% found just once. About this clonotype itself: Its antigen remains unknown.

This CDR3 contains 17 residues. From germline, CDR1 is SGHRS and CDR2 YFSETQ. The V end lost 3 bases, the J end lost 0 bases, and 19 bases lay between the germline ends. The receptor was isolated from an adult woman who had mild COVID-19 (a few samples of this study predate the infection). Cell type and time point are not known. Sequencing input: PBMCs or a T cell subset sorted from them (not recorded which). The J gene is TRBJ2-7, the V gene TRBV5-1, with no clear D. The CDR3 spells CASSSLGSGRTSYEQYF. In DNA form, the CDR3 reads TGCGCCAGCAGCTCCTTGGGTTCTGGACGGACCTCCTACGAGCAGTACTTC.